This TCR beta chain was sequenced in a study of blood T cells in healthy people across ages. Of note for this clonotype: Its cognate antigen is unknown.

Broader study findings: The study regarded diversity estimates from one million T cells as underestimates.

Germline-derived CDR1 and CDR2 are SGHVS and FQNEAQ. The CDR3 length is 16 residues. V was shortened by 6 bases and J by 0 bases, with 17 bases between the two germline ends. PBMCs, at least 7 million per sample, were isolated. Through a sample-barcoded 5' primer and a J-beta primer mix, a second PCR was run for roughly 6 to 12 cycles. TCRdb passed the 5' RACE reads through MiXCR, listing each CDR3 protein once. Of around 1,700,000 distinct CDR3 sequences listed, over 25% were seen once; the top ten hold more than 6%. The source material was blood. The sequence came from a woman younger than 45 in good health. V usage is TRBV7-8 and J usage is TRBJ1-1; D gene uncertain. As DNA, the CDR3 is TGTGCCAGCAGTAGTCGAGCCGGGAGCCTGAACACTGAAGCTTTCTTT. Translating it yields CASSSRAGSLNTEAFF.